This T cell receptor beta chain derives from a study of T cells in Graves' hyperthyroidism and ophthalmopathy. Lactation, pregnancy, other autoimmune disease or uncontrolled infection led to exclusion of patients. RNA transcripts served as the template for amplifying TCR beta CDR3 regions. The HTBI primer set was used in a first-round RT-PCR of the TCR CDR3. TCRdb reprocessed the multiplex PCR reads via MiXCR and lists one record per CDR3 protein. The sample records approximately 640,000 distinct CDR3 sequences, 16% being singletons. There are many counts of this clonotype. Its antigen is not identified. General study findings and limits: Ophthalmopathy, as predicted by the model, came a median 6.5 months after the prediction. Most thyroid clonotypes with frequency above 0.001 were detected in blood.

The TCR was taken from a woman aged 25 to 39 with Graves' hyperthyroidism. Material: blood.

CDR3 sequence: CASSPRLAGKQFF. CDR3 in DNA: TGTGCCAGCAGTCCCCGACTAGCGGGAAAGCAGTTCTTC. This chain uses TRBV6-1 with TRBJ2-1, with 11 bases identical to TRBD2. Per germline, CDR1 MNHNS and CDR2 SASEGT. V lost 5 bases, J lost 11 bases, and 5 bases stayed unmatched. This CDR3 has 13 amino acids.